This T cell receptor (beta chain) comes out of a study of persistence of HIV-infected CD4 T cells. A note on this clone: Its antigen is not identified.

The CDR3 has 16 residues. Germline V gene sequence: CDR1 SEHNR, CDR2 FQNEAQ (reference sequence). Germline trimming cut 5 bases from V and 1 base from J; bases unmatched to any gene: 8. The stimulus was an HIV-1 Gag 15-mer peptide pool, about 1 ug/peptide/mL. Responding CD4+ T cells were sorted by upregulation of both CD40 ligand and CD69. The immunoSEQ assay was version 4, run in survey mode. This table comes from immunoSEQ multiplex PCR, and its TCRdb copy is limited to in-frame clones, with some not included. The table lists 23,000 or so clones, around 67% of them singletons, with roughly 1.9% in the top ten.

The sequencing used CD4+ T cells sorted from PBMCs after approximately 20-hour stimulation, collected from a patient who received antiretroviral therapy. This clonotype was sampled from an adult man with HIV who was CMV-seropositive. The rearrangement links TRBV7-9 to TRBJ2-7; 10 positions match TRBD1. The DNA of the CDR3 is TGTGCCAGCAGCCGGAGACCGGGACAGGGGTCCTACGAGCAGTACTTC. It codes for CASSRRPGQGSYEQYF.